Described below is a single TCR beta chain sequence and its context. Its target is not known. The CDR3 runs 12 residues. V lost 8 bases and J 7 bases, leaving 15 bases between the germline ends. Germline CDR1 reads MNHNS; CDR2 reads SASEGT. These data belong to a study of T cell clones after liver transplantation. About the research overall: Apart from a few HCV-positive recipients, transplants were for non-autoimmune, non-viral reasons. Study-level findings and limits: Graft donor-reactive T cells may have migrated into the graft rather than being deleted.

Assay: immunoSEQ multiplex PCR; the TCRdb copy retains only in-frame clones and omits some. The table includes over 55,000 clones, about two thirds detected once. This receptor was obtained from a human patient who received a liver transplant. Some T cells may possibly be graft donor cells. This chain joins TRBV6-1 and TRBJ2-7; D is unclear. The sample was CD4+ T cells from blood, taken at the 15-month timepoint. The CDR3 sequence: CASRSGSREQYF. Here the CDR3 DNA reads TGTGCCAGCCGGTCAGGTTCTCGGGAGCAGTACTTC.